Each of the 31 T cell receptor beta chains below was sequenced from the same sample in a study of control samples from healthy donors and cancer patients. Some clones are missing from TCRdb's copy, which holds only in-frame ones; the method was immunoSEQ multiplex PCR. This sample has some 98,000 clones, with approximately 84% found just once. The sample was PBMCs. The receptor source for this set is a man aged 70-80 years with lung cancer.

Only one count was recorded for this clone. The CDR3 reads CARSLGGSGGAQLQQETQYF. In nucleotides, the CDR3 is TGTGCCAGAAGCTTAGGAGGGAGCGGGGGGGCCCAGCTCCAGCAAGAGACCCAGTACTTC. V usage is TRBV5-3 and J usage is TRBJ2-5; 10 nucleotides match TRBD2. TRBV5-3 is given ORF status, its function remaining uncertain. This CDR3 spans 20 amino acids. Unmatched junction bases numbered 18, after V lost 2 bases and J lost 2 bases.

The chain has TRBV2 and TRBJ2-3, with D uncertain. V shed 5 bases and J shed 0 bases, with 9 bases lying between them. The V gene's germline CDR1 is SNHLY and CDR2 FYNNEI. The CDR3 spans 14 residues. The CDR3 DNA reads as TGTGCCAGCAGTAACTCCCCTAGCACAGATACGCAGTATTTT. Amino acids: CASSNSPSTDTQYF.

The chain is built from TRBV6-5 and TRBJ2-7, with D maybe TRBD2 (5 bases). Germline lookup yields CDR1 MNHEY and CDR2 SVGAGI. CDR3 length: 15 amino acids. Deletions cut 0 bases from V and 2 bases from J, with 11 bases between. CDR3 sequence reads: CASSYSASGTYEQYF. As DNA, the CDR3 is TGTGCCAGCAGTTACTCGGCATCCGGGACCTACGAGCAGTACTTC.

V usage is TRBV7-3 and J usage is TRBJ1-5, with D unresolved. The length of the CDR3 is 13 residues. The germline gives CDR1 SGHTA, CDR2 FQGTGA. The V end lost 2 bases, the J end lost 6 bases, and 8 bases lay between the germline ends. CDR3 nucleotides: TGTGCCAGCAGCTTAGCCCCCGGTCAGCCCCAGCATTTT. Its translation: CASSLAPGQPQHF. Filled out from reference TRBV7-3 and TRBJ1-5, the complete variable domain reads GAGVSQTPSNKVTEKGKYVELRCDPISGHTALYWYRQSLGQGPEFLIYFQGTGAADDSGLPNDRFFAVRPEGSVSTLKIQRTERGDSAVYLCASSLAPGQPQHFGDGTRLSIL.

The table lists this clone with a few counts. V is TRBV30 and J is TRBJ2-3; D is possibly TRBD1 (5 bases). Germline V gives CDR1 GTSNPN, CDR2 SVGIG (reference sequence). The CDR3 covers 13 residues. Trimming took off 0 bases at V and 3 bases at J, with 7 bases between the two ends. CDR3 region: CAWSVAGTDTQYF. In DNA, the CDR3 is TGTGCCTGGAGTGTAGCAGGGACAGATACGCAGTATTTT.

The table lists this clone with a few counts. The rearrangement links TRBV5-6 to TRBJ1-6; maybe TRBD1 (5 bases). This CDR3 has 17 residues. In germline, CDR1 is SGHDT, CDR2 YYEEEE. V was cut by 3 bases and J by 0 bases, with 13 bases left in between. CDR3 sequence reads: CASSSGTASSYNSPLHF. The CDR3 DNA reads as TGTGCCAGCAGCTCCGGGACCGCGAGCTCCTATAATTCACCCCTCCACTTT.

The chain couples TRBV5-1 to TRBJ2-7; maybe TRBD2 (6 bases). Germline loops: CDR1 SGHRS, CDR2 YFSETQ. This CDR3 comprises 14 residues. The germline V and J ends were trimmed by 1 base and 2 bases, with 10 bases remaining between them. CDR3 region: CASSLLEGPYEQYF. As DNA, the CDR3 is TGCGCCAGCAGCTTGTTGGAGGGACCCTACGAGCAGTACTTC.

The sample holds one count of this clone. This chain connects TRBV6-1 to TRBJ1-5; no clear D. This CDR3 comprises 13 residues. Trimming stripped 3 bases from V and 1 base from J, with 4 bases between. Germline V gives CDR1 MNHNS, CDR2 SASEGT. CDR3 sequence reads: CASSEWSNQPQHF. The CDR3 DNA reads as TGTGCCAGCAGTGAGTGGAGCAATCAGCCCCAGCATTTT.

The J gene is TRBJ1-1, the V gene TRBV7-3; no reliable D call. Trimming removed 3 bases at V and 4 bases at J, with 9 bases between. There are 13 residues in the CDR3. Germline V gene data show CDR1 as SGHTA and CDR2 as FQGTGA. In DNA, the CDR3 is TGTGCCAGCAGCTTGGAAGTGGGCACTGAAGCTTTCTTT. As protein: CASSLEVGTEAFF. Full variable domain (rest looked up from reference TRBV7-3 and TRBJ1-1): GAGVSQTPSNKVTEKGKYVELRCDPISGHTALYWYRQSLGQGPEFLIYFQGTGAADDSGLPNDRFFAVRPEGSVSTLKIQRTERGDSAVYLCASSLEVGTEAFFGQGTRLTVV.

The J gene is TRBJ2-7, the V gene TRBV10-1; a possible D gene is TRBD2 (6 bases). Trimming pared 0 bases from V and 6 bases from J, leaving 12 bases between. Per the germline V gene, CDR1 is WNHNN and CDR2 is SYGVQD (reference sequence). The CDR3 covers 14 residues. In nucleotides, the CDR3 is TGCGCCAGCAGTGAGTCGAGCTGGGGGGTCGAGCAGTACTTC. Encoded protein: CASSESSWGVEQYF.

V is TRBV2 and J is TRBJ1-5, with D perhaps matching TRBD1 (5 bases). V lost 7 bases, J lost 4 bases, and 17 bases lay in between. The CDR3 sequence is 15 residues long. Germline CDR1 reads SNHLY; CDR2 reads FYNNEI. The CDR3 DNA is TGTGCCAGCATTCCCGGTACAGGCGTTAATCAGCCCCAGCATTTT. Translated, it gives CASIPGTGVNQPQHF.

The rearrangement links TRBV18 to TRBJ2-2, with D possibly matching TRBD1 (6 bases). The ends were cut back, 6 bases at V and 4 bases at J, with 21 bases in the middle. The CDR3 covers 17 residues. In germline, CDR1 is KGHSH, CDR2 LQKENI. The CDR3 protein is CASSPLWGPSGTGELFF. CDR3 DNA: TGTGCCAGCTCCCCCTTGTGGGGGCCGTCGGGCACCGGGGAGCTGTTTTTT.

This clone showed up just once. The chain is built from TRBV6-4 and TRBJ2-1; 11 bases map to TRBD1. Germline CDR1 reads MRHNA; CDR2 reads SNTAGT. J was trimmed by 2 bases and V by 6 bases; bases with no gene match: 9. This CDR3 has 17 amino acids. The CDR3 reads CASSQTLGQGAYNEQFF. The CDR3 nucleotides are TGTGCCAGCAGCCAGACTCTGGGACAGGGGGCCTACAATGAGCAGTTCTTC.

This clone occurred once. The chain combines TRBV5-1 with TRBJ2-3; no firm D call. The CDR3 is 13 residues long. V was shortened by 0 bases and J by 4 bases, with 6 bases between the two germline ends. Germline-derived CDR1 and CDR2 are SGHRS and YFSETQ. This CDR3 reads CASSLGGADTQYF. CDR3 DNA sequence: TGCGCCAGCAGCTTGGGTGGGGCAGATACGCAGTATTTT.

This chain links TRBV15 with TRBJ1-3; D gene uncertain. Deletions cut 3 bases from V and 2 bases from J, with 5 bases between. The CDR3 has 13 residues. CDR1 LNHNV and CDR2 YYDKDF come from the germline V gene (reference sequence). For the CDR3, the DNA is TGTGCCACCAGCAGGGGGACTGGAAACACCATATATTTT. Protein: CATSRGTGNTIYF.

CDR3 DNA: TGCGCCAGCAGCCACGTCGGAACGGAGGTGAAGTACTTC. This sequence encodes CASSHVGTEVKYF. The V call is TRBV4-1, the J call TRBJ2-7; tentative D call: TRBD2 (5 bases). Trimming removed 3 bases at V and 11 bases at J, with 17 bases between. CDR1 is MGHRA and CDR2 is YSYEKL in the germline V gene. This CDR3 has 13 amino acids.

J is TRBJ2-2 and V is TRBV7-9; D gene ambiguous. Trimming removed 5 bases from V and 6 bases from J, with 10 bases in between. Germline CDR1 and CDR2: SEHNR and FQNEAQ (reference sequence). The CDR3 contains 13 residues. The CDR3 bases are TGTGCCAGCAGCCCCGGAGCATCCGGGGAGCTGTTTTTT. Translation gives CASSPGASGELFF.

The chain joins TRBV3-1 (or the pseudogene TRBV3-2) to TRBJ2-3; 8 positions agree with TRBD1. CDR3 length: 16 residues. The germline V gene encodes CDR1 LGHDT and CDR2 YNNKEL (reference sequence). V was clipped by 0 bases and J by 1 base; unmatched bases: 3. The CDR3 DNA follows: TGTGCCAGCAGCCAAGACAGGGGGCCGGGCACAGATACGCAGTATTTT. Its translation: CASSQDRGPGTDTQYF.

The chain carries TRBV5-5 and TRBJ2-3; perhaps TRBD2 as D (6 bases). The CDR3 runs 15 residues. V was clipped by 4 bases and J by 0 bases, with 12 bases between them. Germline assignment: CDR1 SGHKS and CDR2 YYEKEE (reference sequence). CDR3 DNA: TGTGCCAGCAGCACCATTGCGGGGAGCACAGATACGCAGTATTTT. Protein: CASSTIAGSTDTQYF.

This clone was recorded only once. The chain carries TRBV5-1 and TRBJ2-7, with a tentative D call TRBD2 (7 bases). Trimming shortened V by 1 base and J by 11 bases, and 16 bases separated the two germline ends. Germline V gene sequence: CDR1 SGHRS, CDR2 YFSETQ. The CDR3 extends over 13 amino acids. Here the CDR3 DNA reads TGCGCCAGCAGCTTGCCCCTCCCGGGGGGCGAGTACTTC. This sequence encodes CASSLPLPGGEYF.

This clone was seen a few times. This chain uses TRBV4-1 with TRBJ1-2, with 8 bases that match TRBD1. The CDR3 length is 15 residues. J lost 5 bases, V lost 0 bases, and 5 bases had no gene match. Germline CDR1 reads MGHRA; CDR2 reads YSYEKL. The CDR3 nucleotides are TGCGCCAGCAGCCAAGATACGACAGGGGATTATGGCTACACCTTC. This codes for CASSQDTTGDYGYTF.

This chain joins TRBV7-7 and TRBJ2-3; TRBD2 is a possible D gene (5 bases). This CDR3 region has 14 residues. V was clipped by 5 bases and J by 3 bases, with 12 bases between them. Germline values: CDR1 SSHAT, CDR2 FNYEAQ (reference sequence). DNA for the CDR3: TGTGCCAGCAGCCCGGACCCGGGAACAGATACGCAGTATTTT. Amino acid sequence: CASSPDPGTDTQYF. Complete variable domain (other parts from reference TRBV7-7 and TRBJ2-3): GAGVSQSPRYKVTKRGQDVTLRCDPISSHATLYWYQQALGQGPEFLTYFNYEAQPDKSGLPSDRFSAERPEGSISTLTIQRTEQRDSAMYRCASSPDPGTDTQYFGPGTRLTVL.

The chain uses TRBV3-1 (or the pseudogene TRBV3-2) and TRBJ2-7, with D maybe TRBD2 (6 bases). Trimming removed 11 bases at V and 2 bases at J, with 16 bases between. Germline V gives CDR1 LGHDT, CDR2 YNNKEL (reference sequence). This CDR3 region has 13 residues. Written as DNA, the CDR3 is TGTGCCTATTGGGCGGGACCTCCCTACGAGCAGTACTTC. Translation gives CAYWAGPPYEQYF.

This sequence joins TRBV3-1 (or the pseudogene TRBV3-2) and TRBJ2-7; D call uncertain. V gave up 1 base and J gave up 2 bases, with 3 bases separating them. Germline CDR1 and CDR2: LGHDT and YNNKEL (reference sequence). This CDR3 comprises 12 residues. As DNA, the CDR3 is TGTGCCAGCAGCCAAGTAACCTACGAGCAGTACTTC. Its protein is CASSQVTYEQYF.

The rearrangement links TRBV29-1 to TRBJ1-1; no definite D call. CDR3 length equals 15 residues. Germline V gene data show CDR1 as SQVTM and CDR2 as ANQGSEA. Trimming removed 4 bases at V and 0 bases at J, with 15 bases between. This chain's CDR3 is CSVVRPRNMNTEAFF. CDR3 coding DNA: TGCAGCGTTGTTCGCCCCAGGAATATGAACACTGAAGCTTTCTTT.

This clone was seen once. V is TRBV3-1 (or the pseudogene TRBV3-2) and J is TRBJ1-3; D call uncertain. The germline CDR1 and CDR2 sequences are LGHDT and YNNKEL (reference sequence). This CDR3 contains 15 residues. V was pared by 0 bases and J by 4 bases, with 10 bases between. For the CDR3, the DNA is TGTGCCAGCAGCCAAGATCCGACGGCAGGAAACACCATATATTTT. Translation: CASSQDPTAGNTIYF.

This sequence joins TRBV18 and TRBJ2-1, with a possible D match to TRBD2 (6 bases). Germline V CDR1 and CDR2: KGHSH, LQKENI. There are 14 residues in the CDR3. Trimming removed 4 bases from V and 8 bases from J, with 15 bases in between. The CDR3: CASSLATSRDEQFF. For the CDR3, the DNA is TGTGCCAGCTCACTCGCGACTAGTAGGGATGAGCAGTTCTTC.

The V and J genes are TRBV18 and TRBJ1-5, with 7 bases identical to TRBD1. The germline V gene encodes CDR1 KGHSH and CDR2 LQKENI. The CDR3 length is 15 residues. Losses at the gene ends were 1 base for V and 2 bases for J; bases not matched to a gene: 2. The CDR3 DNA reads as TGTGCCAGCTCACCACGAGGACAGGGCAATCAGCCCCAGCATTTT. It translates to CASSPRGQGNQPQHF.

The chain combines TRBV3-1 (or the pseudogene TRBV3-2) with TRBJ1-1; 7 positions match TRBD1. The CDR3 is 11 amino acids. Looked up from germline, CDR1 is LGHDT and CDR2 is YNNKEL (reference sequence). The J segment lost 7 bases and the V segment lost 4 bases, leaving 0 bases of the junction unmatched. The CDR3, as DNA: TGTGCCAGCAGCCGACAGGGTGAAGCTTTCTTT. This sequence encodes CASSRQGEAFF.

The CDR3 loop is CASSHNRGEGEKLFF. CDR3 DNA sequence: TGTGCCAGCAGCCACAACAGGGGAGAGGGAGAAAAACTGTTTTTT. The chain recombines TRBV14 with TRBJ1-4; 7 nucleotides match TRBD1. V shed 3 bases, J shed 8 bases, and the junction held 9 bases outside the gene matches. The CDR3 spans 15 residues. Germline V lookup: CDR1 SGHDN, CDR2 FVKESK.

The chain combines TRBV27 with TRBJ2-1; 9 bases line up with TRBD2. The V and J ends lost 3 bases and 8 bases, in that order; junction bases with no gene match: 8. There are 15 residues in the CDR3. Germline loops: CDR1 MNHEY, CDR2 SMNVEV (reference sequence). The CDR3 loop reads CASSLAGGLFDEQFF. The CDR3 DNA is TGTGCCAGCAGTTTGGCGGGGGGGCTTTTCGATGAGCAGTTCTTC.